The 22 T cell receptor beta chains below come from one sample, sequenced in a study of T cell clonality in common variable immunodeficiency. Produced via immunoSEQ multiplex PCR; TCRdb's table is partial and in-frame only. This repertoire holds around 50,000 clones, and none appear only once. The specimen was peripheral blood mononuclear cells. Every receptor here comes from a person aged 18-70 years in good health.

This clone was seen repeatedly, ten times or more. With the read ending 3 residues before the CDR3 end, the germline J gene is used to fill in that end. J is TRBJ2-7 and V is TRBV2; D possibly corresponds to TRBD1 (5 bases). There are 12 residues in the CDR3. Trimming removed 6 bases from V and 3 bases from J, with 9 bases in between. CDR1 is SNHLY and CDR2 is FYNNEI in the germline V gene. Partial CDR3 DNA: TGTGCCAGCAGCCTTCAGGGCTACGAG. As protein: CASSLQGYE. From start to end, the CDR3 is CASSLQGYEQYF. The complete variable domain, with remaining parts taken from reference TRBV2 and TRBJ2-7, reads EPEVTQTPSHQVTQMGQEVILRCVPISNHLYFYWYRQILGQKVEFLVSFYNNEISEKSEIFDDQFSVERPDGSNFTLKIRSTKLEDSAMYFCASSLQGYEQYFGPGTRLTVT.

This clone was detected many times. The CDR3 extends 3 residues past the end of the read, so its final part is completed from the germline J gene. The chain joins TRBV20-1 to TRBJ2-3; D may be TRBD2 (6 bases). Per the germline V gene, CDR1 is DFQATT and CDR2 is SNEGSKA (reference sequence). The CDR3 loop spans 15 amino acids. Here the CDR3 reads CSAGDLKRSRETQYF. The DNA read from the CDR3 is TGCAGTGCTGGGGACTTAAAGCGTTCCAGAGAGACG.

This clone has a count of ten or more. The read ends 3 residues early relative to the CDR3; the germline J gene fills the gap. J is TRBJ2-3 and V is TRBV19; D might be TRBD2 (5 bases). V was pared by 7 bases and J by 1 base, with 12 bases between. The CDR3 is made up of 14 amino acids. The germline CDR1 and CDR2 sequences are LNHDA and SQIVND (reference sequence). CDR3 DNA (partial): TGTGCCAGTAACTCGCCCGGGGGCACAGATACG. Translated, it gives CASNSPGGTDT. Given in full, the CDR3 is CASNSPGGTDTQYF.

This clone has at least ten counts. The CDR3 goes on 3 residues after the read ends, and that part is filled in from the germline J gene. The rearrangement joins TRBV6-2 or TRBV6-3 to TRBJ2-5; no firm D call. Trimming removed 5 bases from V and 5 bases from J, with 9 bases in between. Germline assignment: CDR1 MNHEY and CDR2 SVGEGT. There are 12 residues in the CDR3. The CDR3 bases that were read are TGTGCCAGCAGTGCCCCACAGGAGACC. It encodes CASSAPQET. The whole CDR3 protein is CASSAPQETQYF.

On this clone: Read coverage stops 3 residues before the CDR3 terminus; the germline J gene supplies the remainder. The genes are TRBV19 and TRBJ2-7; weak D call: TRBD2 (6 bases). V dropped 6 bases and J dropped 3 bases, with 18 bases sitting between them. Germline assignment: CDR1 LNHDA and CDR2 SQIVND (reference sequence). The CDR3 runs 15 residues. This CDR3 reads CASRSESGYNYEQYF. The CDR3 bases that were read are TGTGCCAGTAGGTCGGAAAGCGGGTACAACTACGAG.

In this sample, this clone turned up many times. The read ends 3 residues shy of where the CDR3 ends; the end is completed using the germline J gene. This chain joins TRBV19 and TRBJ2-3, with no clear D. The germline V gene has CDR1 LNHDA and CDR2 SQIVND (reference sequence). V was shortened by 7 bases and J by 1 base, with 3 bases between the two germline ends. The CDR3 consists of 11 residues. The CDR3 protein is CASKGTDTQYF. The CDR3 bases that were read are TGTGCCAGTAAGGGCACAGATACG.

This clone showed up many times. The DNA ends 3 residues before the CDR3 does, and the rest of the CDR3 is filled in from the germline J gene. The V and J genes are TRBV19 and TRBJ2-1; 7 nucleotides agree with TRBD2. J was trimmed by 6 bases and V by 5 bases; bases with no gene match: 10. The CDR3 is 15 amino acids. Germline V lookup: CDR1 LNHDA, CDR2 SQIVND (reference sequence). The CDR3: CASSSQAGRGNEQFF. The covered CDR3 bases are TGTGCCAGTAGTTCCCAAGCGGGACGGGGCAATGAG.

This clone was seen repeatedly, ten times or more. Coverage ceases 3 residues before the CDR3 finishes, and the germline J gene fills in the end. The chain recombines TRBV7-2 with TRBJ1-2; weak D call: TRBD1 (5 bases). Deletions cut 6 bases from V and 4 bases from J, with 12 bases between. There are 13 residues in the CDR3. CDR1 SGHTA and CDR2 FQGNSA come from the germline V gene. This CDR3 reads CASSTRQTYGYTF. The DNA read from the CDR3 is TGTGCCAGCAGTACGAGACAGACCTATGGC.

This clone was seen many times. The missing CDR3 end, 3 residues past where the read stops, is filled in from the germline J gene. The J gene is TRBJ1-2, the V gene TRBV18; TRBD1 is a possible D gene (5 bases). This CDR3 has 15 amino acids. The germline V gene has CDR1 KGHSH and CDR2 LQKENI. Here the CDR3 reads CASSPPVIRESGYTF. CDR3 DNA (partial): TGTGCCAGCTCACCACCTGTAATCAGGGAGAGCGGC.

This clone showed up many times. The read comes to an end 3 residues before the CDR3 does, leaving the germline J gene to fill in the end. The genes are TRBV7-9 and TRBJ1-2; TRBD1 is a possible D gene (6 bases). This CDR3 region has 13 residues. CDR1 and CDR2 (germline): SEHNR, FQNEAQ (reference sequence). Trimming shortened V by 1 base and J by 7 bases, and 10 bases separated the two germline ends. The CDR3 bases that were read are TGTGCCAGCAGCTTAGGACAGGCTCCTGGC. It is translated as CASSLGQAPG. The CDR3 in full is CASSLGQAPGYTF.

There are many counts of this clone. The read comes to an end 3 residues before the CDR3 does, leaving the germline J gene to fill in the end. The V call is TRBV9, the J call TRBJ2-5, with 7 nucleotides matching TRBD1. The CDR3 is made up of 15 amino acids. Germline lookup yields CDR1 SGDLS and CDR2 YYNGEE. Trimming at V came to 4 bases and at J to 5 bases, leaving 11 bases not matched to a gene. CDR3 in amino acids: CASSTWTGLGETQYF. CDR3 DNA (partial): TGTGCCAGCAGCACCTGGACAGGCCTGGGGGAGACC.

This clone was seen ten or more times. The read ends 3 residues early relative to the CDR3; the germline J gene fills the gap. The chain combines TRBV7-2 with TRBJ2-7; 7 nucleotides line up with TRBD2. Trimming at V came to 5 bases and at J to 6 bases, leaving 4 bases not matched to a gene. CDR3 length: 12 residues. Germline V gene data show CDR1 as SGHTA and CDR2 as FQGNSA. The part of the CDR3 DNA that was read is TGTGCCAGCAGCCCCGGACTAGGCGAG. It specifies CASSPGLGE. The whole CDR3 protein is CASSPGLGEQYF.

The table lists this clone with a few counts. The sequenced fragment ends 3 residues before the CDR3 boundary, so the rest is inferred from the germline J gene. V usage is TRBV6-2 or TRBV6-3 and J usage is TRBJ1-2; D perhaps matches TRBD1 (5 bases). Germline V gene sequence: CDR1 MNHEY, CDR2 SVGEGT. V lost 8 bases and J lost 7, with 11 bases in between. The CDR3 contains 11 residues. CDR3 residues: CASLQGGGYTF. The CDR3 bases that were read are TGTGCCAGCCTCCAGGGCGGTGGC.

This clone has a handful of counts. The part of the CDR3 DNA that was read is TGTGCCAGCTCCGAGATAAGACAGAGTTCAACTAATGAAAAA. This translates into CASSEIRQSSTNEK. The CDR3 as a whole reads CASSEIRQSSTNEKLFF. This chain connects TRBV18 to TRBJ1-4, with D possibly matching TRBD1 (5 bases). Read coverage stops 3 residues before the CDR3 terminus; the germline J gene supplies the remainder. The germline gives CDR1 KGHSH, CDR2 LQKENI. The CDR3 has 17 amino acids. V was shortened by 6 bases and J by 0 bases, with 17 bases between the two germline ends.

This clone has at least ten counts. The CDR3 is cut off 3 residues early in the read; its end comes from the germline J gene. V gene TRBV5-3 combines with J gene TRBJ1-2; a possible D gene is TRBD1 (5 bases). TRBV5-3 is flagged as an ORF with uncertain function. V was trimmed by 0 bases and J by 2 bases, leaving 14 bases between them. The CDR3 loop spans 16 amino acids. The DNA read from the CDR3 is TGTGCCAGAAGCTTGGTAGGGCAGGGAGTAAACTATGGC. Encoded protein: CARSLVGQGVNYG. The entire CDR3 reads CARSLVGQGVNYGYTF.

This clone has a count of ten or more. The read ends 3 residues shy of where the CDR3 ends; the end is completed using the germline J gene. The rearrangement uses TRBV2 and TRBJ2-5; weak D call: TRBD1 (6 bases). This CDR3 spans 14 amino acids. V gave up 2 bases and J gave up 0 bases, with 7 bases separating them. Germline CDR1 SNHLY, CDR2 FYNNEI. This CDR3 reads CASSETGNQETQYF. CDR3 DNA, as far as it was read: TGTGCCAGCAGTGAAACAGGGAACCAAGAGACC.

This clone is classed as medium-sized. The CDR3 goes on 3 residues after the read ends, and that part is filled in from the germline J gene. The rearrangement uses TRBV6-2 or TRBV6-3 and TRBJ2-7; 9 bases agree with TRBD1. CDR3 length: 14 amino acids. Germline V gene lookup returns CDR1 MNHEY and CDR2 SVGEGT. Trimming cost V 0 bases and J 3 bases; bases outside gene matches: 0. CDR3 DNA (partial): TGTGCCAGCAGTTACTCGACAGGGGGCTACGAG. Amino acids: CASSYSTGGYE. The entire CDR3 reads CASSYSTGGYEQYF.

The sample holds many counts of this clone. Read data end 3 residues before the CDR3 end; the end is taken from the germline J gene. Other DNA variants within this sample encode the same CDR3. This sequence joins TRBV18 and TRBJ2-3, with a weak D call TRBD1 (6 bases). Between the trimmed V and J ends, which lost 3 bases and 1 base, there was a span of 23 bases. The CDR3 is 19 residues long. The germline V gene has CDR1 KGHSH and CDR2 LQKENI. The CDR3 protein is CASSPDGSLGALRTDTQYF. CDR3 DNA, as far as it was read: TGTGCCAGCTCACCCGACGGGTCCCTGGGGGCGTTACGCACAGATACG.

This clone showed up many times. The read comes to an end 3 residues before the CDR3 does, leaving the germline J gene to fill in the end. The V call is TRBV29-1, the J call TRBJ2-3; D is possibly TRBD1 (7 bases). Trimming stripped 7 bases from V and 6 bases from J, with 20 bases between. The germline V gene encodes CDR1 SQVTM and CDR2 ANQGSEA. The CDR3 contains 14 residues. The CDR3 region is CSAGGQYRSDTQYF. The DNA read from the CDR3 is TGCAGCGCCGGGGGACAGTATCGTTCCGATACG.

This clone showed up many times. The read ends 3 residues early relative to the CDR3; the germline J gene fills the gap. This chain uses TRBV7-9 with TRBJ2-1; a weak D match, TRBD2 (5 bases). V was clipped by 6 bases and J by 1 base, with 10 bases between them. CDR3 length: 14 amino acids. Germline CDR1 reads SEHNR; CDR2 reads FQNEAQ (reference sequence). The CDR3 loop is CASRLGGSYNEQFF. Partial CDR3 DNA: TGTGCCAGCAGGCTGGGCGGGTCCTACAATGAG.

This clone was observed at least ten times. The read terminates 3 residues ahead of where the CDR3 ends, so the germline J gene completes it. The chain is built from TRBV20-1 and TRBJ1-1; D is possibly TRBD1 (6 bases). Per germline, CDR1 DFQATT and CDR2 SNEGSKA (reference sequence). Deletions cut 0 bases from V and 1 base from J, with 9 bases between. The CDR3 extends over 14 amino acids. CDR3 residues: CSARDGTTNTEAFF. The sequenced part of the CDR3 DNA is TGCAGTGCTAGAGATGGGACAACGAACACTGAA.

As for this clone: The sequenced fragment ends 3 residues before the CDR3 boundary, so the rest is inferred from the germline J gene. The chain is built from TRBV30 and TRBJ2-7; 8 bases line up with TRBD2. This CDR3 is built from 13 residues. Unmatched junction bases numbered 7, after V lost 3 bases and J lost 6 bases. Per the germline V gene, CDR1 is GTSNPN and CDR2 is SVGIG (reference sequence). CDR3 residues: CAWSRRLASEQYF. The sequenced part of the CDR3 DNA is TGTGCCTGGAGCCGGAGACTAGCGTCCGAG. The full variable domain, with the rest looked up from reference TRBV30 and TRBJ2-7, is SQTIHQWPATLVQPVGSPLSLECTVEGTSNPNLYWYRQAAGRGLQLLFYSVGIGQISSEVPQNLSASRPQDRQFILSSKKLLLSDSGFYLCAWSRRLASEQYFGPGTRLTVT.